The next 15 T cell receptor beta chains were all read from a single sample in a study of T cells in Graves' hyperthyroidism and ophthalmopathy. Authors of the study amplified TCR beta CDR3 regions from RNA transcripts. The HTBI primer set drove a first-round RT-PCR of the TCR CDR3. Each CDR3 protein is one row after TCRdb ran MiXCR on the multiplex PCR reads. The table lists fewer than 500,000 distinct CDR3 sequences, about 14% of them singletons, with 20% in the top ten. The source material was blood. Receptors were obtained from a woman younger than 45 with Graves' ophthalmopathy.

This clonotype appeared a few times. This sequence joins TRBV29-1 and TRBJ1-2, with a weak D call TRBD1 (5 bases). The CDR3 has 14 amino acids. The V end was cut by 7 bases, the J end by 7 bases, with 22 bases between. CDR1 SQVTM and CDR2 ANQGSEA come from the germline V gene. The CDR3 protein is CSAGTDGMDTGYTF. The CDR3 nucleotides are TGCAGCGCCGGGACTGACGGAATGGATACTGGCTACACCTTC.

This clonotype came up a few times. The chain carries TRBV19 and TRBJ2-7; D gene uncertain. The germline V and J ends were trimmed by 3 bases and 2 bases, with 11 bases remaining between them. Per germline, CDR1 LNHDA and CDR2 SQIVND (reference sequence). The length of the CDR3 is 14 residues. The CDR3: CASSITLSAYEQYF. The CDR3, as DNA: TGTGCCAGTAGTATTACCCTATCCGCCTACGAGCAGTACTTC. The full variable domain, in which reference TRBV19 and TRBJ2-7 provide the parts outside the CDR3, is DGGITQSPKYLFRKEGQNVTLSCEQNLNHDAMYWYRQDPGQGLRLIYYSQIVNDFQKGDIAEGYSVSREKKESFPLTVTSAQKNPTAFYLCASSITLSAYEQYFGPGTRLTVT.

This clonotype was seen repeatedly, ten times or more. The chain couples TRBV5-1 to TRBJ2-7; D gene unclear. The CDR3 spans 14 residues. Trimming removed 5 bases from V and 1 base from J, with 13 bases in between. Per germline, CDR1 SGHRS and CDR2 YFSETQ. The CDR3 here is CASRPLGTSYEQYF. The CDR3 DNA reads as TGCGCCAGCAGGCCTTTGGGCACTTCCTACGAGCAGTACTTC. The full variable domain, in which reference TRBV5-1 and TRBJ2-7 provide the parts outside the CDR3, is KAGVTQTPRYLIKTRGQQVTLSCSPISGHRSVSWYQQTPGQGLQFLFEYFSETQRNKGNFPGRFSGRQFSNSRSEMNVSTLELGDSALYLCASRPLGTSYEQYFGPGTRLTVT.

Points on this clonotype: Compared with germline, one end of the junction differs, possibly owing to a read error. The CDR3 DNA is TGCAGTGCTAGAGAAGGACCCGGGACCGCTATCTTC. It encodes CSAREGPGTAIF. The genes are TRBV20-1 and TRBJ2-1; D may match TRBD1 or TRBD2 (5 bases each). Germline V gene sequence: CDR1 DFQATT, CDR2 SNEGSKA (reference sequence). The CDR3 loop spans 12 amino acids.

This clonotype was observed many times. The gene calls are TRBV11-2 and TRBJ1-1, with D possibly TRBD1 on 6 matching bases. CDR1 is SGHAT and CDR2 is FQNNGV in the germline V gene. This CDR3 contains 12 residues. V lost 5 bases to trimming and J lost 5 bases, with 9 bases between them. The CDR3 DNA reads TGTGCCAGCAGCCTGAGGGGGACTGAAGCTTTCTTT. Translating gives CASSLRGTEAFF.

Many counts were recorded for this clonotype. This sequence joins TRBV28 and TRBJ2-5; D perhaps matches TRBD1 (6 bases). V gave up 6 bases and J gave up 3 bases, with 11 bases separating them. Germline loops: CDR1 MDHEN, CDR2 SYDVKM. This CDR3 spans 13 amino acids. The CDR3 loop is CASSTGIEETQYF. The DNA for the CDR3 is TGTGCCAGCAGCACAGGGATCGAAGAGACCCAGTACTTC.

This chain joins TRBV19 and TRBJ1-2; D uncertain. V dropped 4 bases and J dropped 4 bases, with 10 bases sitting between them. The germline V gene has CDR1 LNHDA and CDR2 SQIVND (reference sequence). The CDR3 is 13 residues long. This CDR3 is CASSNRRSYGYTF. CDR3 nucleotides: TGTGCCAGTAGTAATCGTCGGAGCTATGGCTACACCTTC. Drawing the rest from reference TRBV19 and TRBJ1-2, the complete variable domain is DGGITQSPKYLFRKEGQNVTLSCEQNLNHDAMYWYRQDPGQGLRLIYYSQIVNDFQKGDIAEGYSVSREKKESFPLTVTSAQKNPTAFYLCASSNRRSYGYTFGSGTRLTVV.

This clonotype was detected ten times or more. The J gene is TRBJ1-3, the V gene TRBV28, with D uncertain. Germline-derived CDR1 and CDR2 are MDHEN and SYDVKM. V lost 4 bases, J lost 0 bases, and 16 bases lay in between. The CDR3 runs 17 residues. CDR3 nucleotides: TGTGCCAGCAGTTCATCAGACACCCGCCTCTCTGGAAACACCATATATTTT. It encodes CASSSSDTRLSGNTIYF.

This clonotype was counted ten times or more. CDR3 in DNA: TGTGCCAGCTCACTCCGGACGACAGACTACAATGAGCAGTTCTTC. Its translation: CASSLRTTDYNEQFF. The chain uses TRBV18 and TRBJ2-1, with D possibly being TRBD1 (5 bases). CDR3 length equals 15 residues. Germline-derived CDR1 and CDR2 are KGHSH and LQKENI. Trimming left V 4 bases short and J 3 bases short, with 13 bases between.

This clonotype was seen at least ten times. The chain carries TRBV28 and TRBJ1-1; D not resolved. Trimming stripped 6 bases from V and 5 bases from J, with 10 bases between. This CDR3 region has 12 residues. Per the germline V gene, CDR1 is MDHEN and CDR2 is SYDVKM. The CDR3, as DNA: TGTGCCAGCAGCCGGGGTACTACTGAAGCTTTCTTT. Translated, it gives CASSRGTTEAFF.

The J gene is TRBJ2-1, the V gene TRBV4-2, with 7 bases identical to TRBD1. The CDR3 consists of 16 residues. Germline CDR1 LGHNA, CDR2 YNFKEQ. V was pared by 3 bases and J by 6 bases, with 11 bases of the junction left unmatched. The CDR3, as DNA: TGTGCCAGCAGCCAGGGTGCCTACAGGGGAACCAATGAGCAGTTCTTC. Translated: CASSQGAYRGTNEQFF.

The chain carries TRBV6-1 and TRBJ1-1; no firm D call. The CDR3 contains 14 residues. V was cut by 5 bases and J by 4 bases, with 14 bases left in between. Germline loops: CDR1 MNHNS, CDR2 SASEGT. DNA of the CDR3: TGTGCCAGCAGTTTGAACCTGCTCGCCACTGAAGCTTTCTTT. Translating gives CASSLNLLATEAFF.

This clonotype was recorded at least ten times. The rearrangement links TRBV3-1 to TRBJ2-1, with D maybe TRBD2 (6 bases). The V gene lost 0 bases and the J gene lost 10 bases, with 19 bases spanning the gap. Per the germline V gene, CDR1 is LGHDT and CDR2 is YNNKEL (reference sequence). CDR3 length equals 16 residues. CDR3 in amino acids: CASSQDTAGGRGEQFF. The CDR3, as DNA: TGTGCCAGCAGCCAAGATACAGCGGGTGGCCGGGGGGAGCAGTTCTTC.

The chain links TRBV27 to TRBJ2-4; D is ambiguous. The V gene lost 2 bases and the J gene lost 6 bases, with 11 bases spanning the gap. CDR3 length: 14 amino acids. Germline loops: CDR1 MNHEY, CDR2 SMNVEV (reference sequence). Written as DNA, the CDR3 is TGTGCCAGCAGTTTAGGGCTGTCGGGAAACATTCAGTACTTC. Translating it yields CASSLGLSGNIQYF.

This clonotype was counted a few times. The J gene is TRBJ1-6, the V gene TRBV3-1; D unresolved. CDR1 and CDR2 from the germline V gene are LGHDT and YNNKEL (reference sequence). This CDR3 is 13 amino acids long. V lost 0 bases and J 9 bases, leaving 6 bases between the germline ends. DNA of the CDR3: TGTGCCAGCAGCCAAGATTTTTCTTCACCCCTCCACTTT. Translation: CASSQDFSSPLHF.